This T cell receptor (beta chain) is from a study of OX40 agonist ivuxolimab in advanced cancers. Study-wide points: Average numbers of expanded clones were greater in CD8+ T cells than in CD4+.

Only in-frame clones appear in the TCRdb table, and some are missing; sequencing was by immunoSEQ multiplex PCR. The sample lists about 84,000 clones, over 85% occurring once. V lost 6 bases to trimming and J lost 9 bases; unmatched junction nucleotides: 9. This CDR3 region has 14 residues. The germline V gene has CDR1 SNHLY and CDR2 FYNNEI. A word on this clone: Its antigen is not known.

Specimen: CD4+ or CD8+ T cells sorted from blood, collected in a trial of the OX40 agonist ivuxolimab. The rearrangement joins TRBV2 to TRBJ2-1, with TRBD2 matching over 9 bases. The source of this sequence is an adult with an advanced solid tumor such as melanoma, head and neck, liver or kidney cancer. The CDR3 DNA reads as TGTGCCAGCAGCCTGACACGAGCGGGAGGTGAGCAGTTCTTC. Encoded protein: CASSLTRAGGEQFF.